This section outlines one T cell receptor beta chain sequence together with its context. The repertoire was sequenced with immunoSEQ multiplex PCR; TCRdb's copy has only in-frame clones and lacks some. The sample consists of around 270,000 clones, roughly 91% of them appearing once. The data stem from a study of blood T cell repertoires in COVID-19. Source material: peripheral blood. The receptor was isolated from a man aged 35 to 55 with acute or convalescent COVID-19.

CDR3 sequence (DNA): TGTGCCAGCAGCCCGGACAGGGGGCCGTATGGCTACACCTTC. The encoded protein is CASSPDRGPYGYTF. This sequence joins TRBV7-2 and TRBJ1-2; 11 nucleotides match TRBD1. The CDR3 length is 14 residues. V trimming: 5 bases; J trimming: 5 bases; junction bases outside the gene matches: 4. CDR1 is SGHTA, CDR2 FQGNSA, per germline. Full variable domain (rest looked up from reference TRBV7-2 and TRBJ1-2): GAGVSQSPSNKVTEKGKDVELRCDPISGHTALYWYRQSLGQGLEFLIYFQGNSAPDKSGLPSDRFSAERTGGSVSTLTIQRTQQEDSAVYLCASSPDRGPYGYTFGSGTRLTVV.